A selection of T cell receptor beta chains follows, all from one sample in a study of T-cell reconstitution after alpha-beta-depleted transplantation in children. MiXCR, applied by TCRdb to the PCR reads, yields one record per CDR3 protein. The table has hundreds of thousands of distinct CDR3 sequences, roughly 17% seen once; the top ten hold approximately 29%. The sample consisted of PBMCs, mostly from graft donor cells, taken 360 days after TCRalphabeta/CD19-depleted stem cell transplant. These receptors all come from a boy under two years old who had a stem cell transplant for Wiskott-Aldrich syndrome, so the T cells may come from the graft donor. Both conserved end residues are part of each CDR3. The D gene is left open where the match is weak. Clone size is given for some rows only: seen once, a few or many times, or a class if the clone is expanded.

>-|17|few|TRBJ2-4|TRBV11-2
TGTGCCAGCAGCCCCCGGTTAGGGGGACTAGCCAAAAACATTCAGTACTTC
CASSPRLGGLAKNIQYF
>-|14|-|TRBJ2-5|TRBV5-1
TGCGCCAGCAGCTTGGGACTACTCAAAGAGACCCAGTACTTC
CASSLGLLKETQYF
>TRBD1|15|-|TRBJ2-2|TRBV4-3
TGCGCCAGCACCCCCCAGGGGGCGAACACCGGGGAGCTGTTTTTT
CASTPQGANTGELFF
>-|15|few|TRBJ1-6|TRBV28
TGTGCCAGCAGTTTATTCTACAGCCTTAATTCACCCCTCCACTTT
CASSLFYSLNSPLHF
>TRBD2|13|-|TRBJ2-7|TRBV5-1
TGCGCCAGCAGCTTGGAGCCTAGCGGGTCTCGAAACTTC
CASSLEPSGSRNF
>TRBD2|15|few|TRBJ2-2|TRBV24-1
TGTGCCACCAGTGATTATGGGACTAGCGCCGGGGAGCTGTTTTTT
CATSDYGTSAGELFF
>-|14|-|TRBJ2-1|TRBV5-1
TGCGCCAGCAGCTTGGAAGGCTACTACAATGAGCAGTTCTTC
CASSLEGYYNEQFF
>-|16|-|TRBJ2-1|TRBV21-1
TGTGCCAGCAGCAAAGTTCTAGCGGGGGGCCCCAATGAGCAGTTCTTC
CASSKVLAGGPNEQFF
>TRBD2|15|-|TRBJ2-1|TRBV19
TGTGCCAGTAGCCAAGGGACTAGCCAGAACAATGAGCAGTTCTTC
CASSQGTSQNNEQFF
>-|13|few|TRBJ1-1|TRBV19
TGTGCCAGTAAGGCCCGGGGGAACACTGAAGCTTTCTTT
CASKARGNTEAFF
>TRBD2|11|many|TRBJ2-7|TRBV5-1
TGCGCCAGCAGCTTGGCCGGGACTATCTACTTC
CASSLAGTIYF
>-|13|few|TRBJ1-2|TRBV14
TGTGCCAGCAGCCAAGGGTTACAGTATGGCTACACCTTC
CASSQGLQYGYTF
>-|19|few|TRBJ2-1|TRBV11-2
TGTGCCAGCAGCTTAACCAAGACTAGTGTAAACTTACGCGACAATGAGCAGTTCTTC
CASSLTKTSVNLRDNEQFF
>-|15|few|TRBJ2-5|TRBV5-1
TGCGCCAGCGCCCTTGTTGGACAGAATTTGGAGACCCAGTACTTC
CASALVGQNLETQYF
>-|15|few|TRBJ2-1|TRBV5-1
TGCGCCAGCAGCTTGAGCGGGCCCTCCTACAATGAGCAGTTCTTC
CASSLSGPSYNEQFF
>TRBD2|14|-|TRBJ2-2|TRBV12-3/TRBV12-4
TGTGCCAGTCGGGCTAGCGGGATCCCCGGGGAGCTGTTTTTT
CASRASGIPGELFF
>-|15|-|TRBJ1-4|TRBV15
TGTGCCACCAGCAGTTGGATTGGGGGATCGGGAAAACTGTTTTTT
CATSSWIGGSGKLFF